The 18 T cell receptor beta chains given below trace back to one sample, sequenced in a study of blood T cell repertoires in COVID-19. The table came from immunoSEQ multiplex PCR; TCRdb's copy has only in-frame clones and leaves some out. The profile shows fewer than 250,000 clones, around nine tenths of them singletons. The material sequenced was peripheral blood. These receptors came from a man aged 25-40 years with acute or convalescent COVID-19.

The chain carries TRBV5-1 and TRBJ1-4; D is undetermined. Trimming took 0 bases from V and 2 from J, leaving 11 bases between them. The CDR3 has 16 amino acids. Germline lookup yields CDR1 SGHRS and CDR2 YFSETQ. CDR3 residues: CASSLGPGGTNEKLFF. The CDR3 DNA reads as TGCGCCAGCAGCTTGGGCCCAGGTGGGACTAATGAAAAACTGTTTTTT. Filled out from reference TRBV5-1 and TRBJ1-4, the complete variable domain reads KAGVTQTPRYLIKTRGQQVTLSCSPISGHRSVSWYQQTPGQGLQFLFEYFSETQRNKGNFPGRFSGRQFSNSRSEMNVSTLELGDSALYLCASSLGPGGTNEKLFFGSGTQLSVL.

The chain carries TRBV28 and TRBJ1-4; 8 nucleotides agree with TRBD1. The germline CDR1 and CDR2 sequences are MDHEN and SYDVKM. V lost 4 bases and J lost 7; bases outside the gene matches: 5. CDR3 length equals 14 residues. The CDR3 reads CASSSGGAAEKLFF. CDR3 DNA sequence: TGTGCCAGCAGTTCAGGGGGCGCCGCTGAAAAACTGTTTTTT.

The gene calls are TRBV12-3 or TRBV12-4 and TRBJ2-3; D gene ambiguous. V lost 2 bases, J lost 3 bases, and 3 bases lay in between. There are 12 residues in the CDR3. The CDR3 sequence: CASSLQTDTQYF. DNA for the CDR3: TGTGCCAGCAGTTTACAGACAGATACGCAGTATTTT.

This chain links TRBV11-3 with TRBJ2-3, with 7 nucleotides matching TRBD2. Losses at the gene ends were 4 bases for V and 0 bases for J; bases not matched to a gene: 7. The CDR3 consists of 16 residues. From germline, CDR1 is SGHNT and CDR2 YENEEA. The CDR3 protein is CASSSGGGLSTDTQYF. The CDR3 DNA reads TGTGCCAGCAGCTCTGGGGGAGGGTTGAGCACAGATACGCAGTATTTT.

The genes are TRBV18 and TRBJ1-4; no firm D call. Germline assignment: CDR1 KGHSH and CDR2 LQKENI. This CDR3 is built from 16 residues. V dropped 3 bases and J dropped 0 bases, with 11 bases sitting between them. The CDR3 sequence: CASSPGRTATNEKLFF. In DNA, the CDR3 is TGTGCCAGCTCACCTGGGCGTACCGCAACTAATGAAAAACTGTTTTTT.

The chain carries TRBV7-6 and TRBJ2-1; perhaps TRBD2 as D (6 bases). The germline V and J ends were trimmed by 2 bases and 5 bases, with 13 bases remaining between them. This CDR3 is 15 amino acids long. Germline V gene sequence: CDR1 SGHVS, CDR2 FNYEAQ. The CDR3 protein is CASSLFREFHNEQFF. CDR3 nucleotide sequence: TGTGCCAGCAGCTTATTCCGGGAGTTCCACAATGAGCAGTTCTTC.

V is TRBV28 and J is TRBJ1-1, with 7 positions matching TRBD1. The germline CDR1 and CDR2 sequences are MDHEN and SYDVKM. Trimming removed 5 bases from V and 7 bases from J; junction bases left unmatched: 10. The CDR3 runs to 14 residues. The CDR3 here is CASSLLQGNGEAFF. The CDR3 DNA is TGTGCCAGCAGTCTGTTACAGGGGAATGGTGAAGCTTTCTTT.

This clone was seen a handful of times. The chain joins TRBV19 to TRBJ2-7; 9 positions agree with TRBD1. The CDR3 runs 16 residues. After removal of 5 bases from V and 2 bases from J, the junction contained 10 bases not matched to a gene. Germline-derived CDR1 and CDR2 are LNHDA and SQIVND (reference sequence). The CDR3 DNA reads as TGTGCCAGTAGTTCCAACAGGGGGCTAAGAACCTACGAGCAGTACTTC. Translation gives CASSSNRGLRTYEQYF.

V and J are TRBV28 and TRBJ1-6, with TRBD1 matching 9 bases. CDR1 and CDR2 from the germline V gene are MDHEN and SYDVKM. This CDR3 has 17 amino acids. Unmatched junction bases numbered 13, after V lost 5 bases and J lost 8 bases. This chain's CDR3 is CASSNRDRVGVDSPLHF. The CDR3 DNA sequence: TGTGCCAGCAGTAACCGGGACAGGGTCGGAGTTGATTCACCCCTCCACTTT.

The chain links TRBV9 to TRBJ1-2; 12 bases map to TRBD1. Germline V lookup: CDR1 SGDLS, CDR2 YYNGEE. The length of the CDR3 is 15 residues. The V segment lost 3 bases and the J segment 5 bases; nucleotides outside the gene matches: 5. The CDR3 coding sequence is TGTGCCAGCAGCGAGCAGGGACAGGGGGCGTATGGCTACACCTTC. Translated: CASSEQGQGAYGYTF.

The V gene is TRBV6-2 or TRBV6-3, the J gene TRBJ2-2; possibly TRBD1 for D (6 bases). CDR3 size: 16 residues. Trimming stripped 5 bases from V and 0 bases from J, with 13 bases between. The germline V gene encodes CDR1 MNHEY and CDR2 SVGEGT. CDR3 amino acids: CASSRPTGTNTGELFF. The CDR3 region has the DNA TGTGCCAGCAGTCGGCCGACAGGAACGAACACCGGGGAGCTGTTTTTT.

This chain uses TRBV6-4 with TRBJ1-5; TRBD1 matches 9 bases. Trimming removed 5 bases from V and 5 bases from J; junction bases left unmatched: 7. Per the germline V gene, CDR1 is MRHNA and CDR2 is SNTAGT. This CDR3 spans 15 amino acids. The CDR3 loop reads CASSYYGTGYQPQHF. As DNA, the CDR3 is TGTGCCAGCAGTTACTATGGGACAGGGTATCAGCCCCAGCATTTT.

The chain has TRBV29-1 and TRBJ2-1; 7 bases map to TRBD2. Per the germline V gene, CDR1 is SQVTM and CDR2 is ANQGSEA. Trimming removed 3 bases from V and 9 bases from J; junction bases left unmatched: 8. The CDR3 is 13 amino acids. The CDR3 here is CSVEGGSVGEQFF. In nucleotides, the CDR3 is TGCAGCGTTGAGGGCGGGAGCGTCGGTGAGCAGTTCTTC.

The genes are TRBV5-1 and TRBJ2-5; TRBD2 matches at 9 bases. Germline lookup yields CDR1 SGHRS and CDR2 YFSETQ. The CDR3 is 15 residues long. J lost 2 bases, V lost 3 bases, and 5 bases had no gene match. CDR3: CASSSTSGIQETQYF. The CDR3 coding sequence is TGCGCCAGCAGCTCGACTAGCGGAATACAAGAGACCCAGTACTTC. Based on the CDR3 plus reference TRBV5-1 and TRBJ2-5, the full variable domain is KAGVTQTPRYLIKTRGQQVTLSCSPISGHRSVSWYQQTPGQGLQFLFEYFSETQRNKGNFPGRFSGRQFSNSRSEMNVSTLELGDSALYLCASSSTSGIQETQYFGPGTRLLVL.

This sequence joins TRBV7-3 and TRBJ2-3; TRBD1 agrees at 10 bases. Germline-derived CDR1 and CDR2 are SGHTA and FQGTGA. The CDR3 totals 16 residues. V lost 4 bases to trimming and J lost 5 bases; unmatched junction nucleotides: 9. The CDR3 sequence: CASSSNPTGGGDTQYF. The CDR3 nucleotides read TGTGCCAGCAGCTCCAACCCGACAGGGGGCGGAGATACGCAGTATTTT. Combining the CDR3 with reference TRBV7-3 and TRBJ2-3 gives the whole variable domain GAGVSQTPSNKVTEKGKYVELRCDPISGHTALYWYRQSLGQGPEFLIYFQGTGAADDSGLPNDRFFAVRPEGSVSTLKIQRTERGDSAVYLCASSSNPTGGGDTQYFGPGTRLTVL.

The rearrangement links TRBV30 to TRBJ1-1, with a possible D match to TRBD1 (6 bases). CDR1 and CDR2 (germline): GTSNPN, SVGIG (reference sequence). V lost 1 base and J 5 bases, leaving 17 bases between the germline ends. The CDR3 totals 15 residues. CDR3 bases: TGTGCCTGGAGTGAAGACAAGGACAGAAGGACTGAAGCTTTCTTT. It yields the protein CAWSEDKDRRTEAFF.

DNA of the CDR3: TGTGCCAGCTCCCGACTTGCGTCCGGGACAGGAAACACCATATATTTT. It specifies CASSRLASGTGNTIYF. J is TRBJ1-3 and V is TRBV3-1 (or the pseudogene TRBV3-2), with D maybe TRBD1 (6 bases). There are 16 residues in the CDR3. Germline V gene data show CDR1 as LGHDT and CDR2 as YNNKEL (reference sequence). V was pared by 8 bases and J by 4 bases, with 21 bases between.

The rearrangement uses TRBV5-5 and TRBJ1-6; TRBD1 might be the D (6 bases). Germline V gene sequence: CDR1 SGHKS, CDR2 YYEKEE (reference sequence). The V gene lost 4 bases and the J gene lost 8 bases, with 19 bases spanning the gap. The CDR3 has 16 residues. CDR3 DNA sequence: TGTGCCAGCAGCCCAGTCCCAAAGGGGGGGGATTCACCCCTCCACTTT. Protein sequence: CASSPVPKGGDSPLHF.